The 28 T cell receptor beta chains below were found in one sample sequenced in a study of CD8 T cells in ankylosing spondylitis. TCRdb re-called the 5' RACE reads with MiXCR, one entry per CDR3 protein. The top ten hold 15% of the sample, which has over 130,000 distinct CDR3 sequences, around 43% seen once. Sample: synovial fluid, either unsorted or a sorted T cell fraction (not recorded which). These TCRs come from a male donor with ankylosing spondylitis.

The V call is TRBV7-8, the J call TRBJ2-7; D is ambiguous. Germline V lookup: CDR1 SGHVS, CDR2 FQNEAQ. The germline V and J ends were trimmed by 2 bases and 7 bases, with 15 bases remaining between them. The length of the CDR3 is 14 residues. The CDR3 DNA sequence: TGTGCCAGCAGCTTAAATCCTTTCCCGGATGAGCAGTACTTC. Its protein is CASSLNPFPDEQYF.

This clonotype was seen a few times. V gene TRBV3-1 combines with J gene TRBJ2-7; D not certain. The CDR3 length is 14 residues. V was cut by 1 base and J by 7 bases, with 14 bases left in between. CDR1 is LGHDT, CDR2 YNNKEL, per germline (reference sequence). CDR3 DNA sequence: TGTGCCAGCAGCCAAGCCCTCAGGTTCGGGGAGCAGTACTTC. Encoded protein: CASSQALRFGEQYF.

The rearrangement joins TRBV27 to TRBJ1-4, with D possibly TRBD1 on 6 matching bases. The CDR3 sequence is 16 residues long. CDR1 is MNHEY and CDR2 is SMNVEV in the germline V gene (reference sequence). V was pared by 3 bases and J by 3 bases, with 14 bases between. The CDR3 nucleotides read TGTGCCAGCAGTTTCTACGGGGGCGCAGCTAATGAAAAACTGTTTTTT. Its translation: CASSFYGGAANEKLFF.

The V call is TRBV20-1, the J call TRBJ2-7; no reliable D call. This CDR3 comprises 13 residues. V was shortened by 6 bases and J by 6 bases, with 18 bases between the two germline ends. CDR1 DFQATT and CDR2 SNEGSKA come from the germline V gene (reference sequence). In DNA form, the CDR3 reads TGCAGTGCAGAGGACCCGGGTCGGATCGAGCAGTACTTC. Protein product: CSAEDPGRIEQYF.

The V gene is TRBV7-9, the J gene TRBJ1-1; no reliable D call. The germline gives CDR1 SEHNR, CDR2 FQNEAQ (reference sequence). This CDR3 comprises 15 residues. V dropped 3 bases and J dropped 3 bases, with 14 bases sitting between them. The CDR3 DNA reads TGTGCCAGCAGCTTCGACTCGAAAAGGGACACTGAAGCTTTCTTT. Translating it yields CASSFDSKRDTEAFF.

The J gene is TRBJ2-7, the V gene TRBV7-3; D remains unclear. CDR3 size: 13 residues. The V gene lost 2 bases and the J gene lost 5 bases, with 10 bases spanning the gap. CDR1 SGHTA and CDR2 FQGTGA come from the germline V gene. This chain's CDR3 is CASSLFLGDEQYF. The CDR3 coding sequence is TGTGCCAGCAGCTTATTCCTTGGCGACGAGCAGTACTTC.

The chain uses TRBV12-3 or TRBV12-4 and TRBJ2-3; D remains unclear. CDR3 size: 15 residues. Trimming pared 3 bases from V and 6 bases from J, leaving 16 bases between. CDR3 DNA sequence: TGTGCCAGCAGTTTCCCCCCTCCCGTTGATGATACGCAGTATTTT. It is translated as CASSFPPPVDDTQYF.

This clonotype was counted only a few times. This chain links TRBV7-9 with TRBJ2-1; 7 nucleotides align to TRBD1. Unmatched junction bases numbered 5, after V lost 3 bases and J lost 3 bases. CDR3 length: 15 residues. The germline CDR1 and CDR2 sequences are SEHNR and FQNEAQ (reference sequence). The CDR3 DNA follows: TGTGCCAGCAGCTTGCCGGGACAGATCTACAATGAGCAGTTCTTC. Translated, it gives CASSLPGQIYNEQFF.

The CDR3 sequence is CSVASRGNQPQHF. The CDR3 coding sequence is TGCAGCGTTGCTTCGCGCGGCAATCAGCCCCAGCATTTT. The chain has TRBV29-1 and TRBJ1-5; D remains ambiguous. CDR1 SQVTM and CDR2 ANQGSEA come from the germline V gene. The CDR3 consists of 13 residues. Trimming stripped 4 bases from V and 2 bases from J, with 9 bases between. The full variable domain, rest sourced from reference TRBV29-1 and TRBJ1-5, is SAVISQKPSRDICQRGTSLTIQCQVDSQVTMMFWYRQQPGQSLTLIATANQGSEATYESGFVIDKFPISRPNLTFSTLTVSNMSPEDSSIYLCSVASRGNQPQHFGDGTRLSIL.

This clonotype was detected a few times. The CDR3 DNA reads as TGCGCCAGCAGCATCGCCCTACCCTACGAGCAGTACTTC. Its translation: CASSIALPYEQYF. The rearrangement uses TRBV5-1 and TRBJ2-7; D ambiguous. Germline assignment: CDR1 SGHRS and CDR2 YFSETQ. This CDR3 region has 13 residues. Trimming left V 4 bases short and J 2 bases short, with 10 bases between.

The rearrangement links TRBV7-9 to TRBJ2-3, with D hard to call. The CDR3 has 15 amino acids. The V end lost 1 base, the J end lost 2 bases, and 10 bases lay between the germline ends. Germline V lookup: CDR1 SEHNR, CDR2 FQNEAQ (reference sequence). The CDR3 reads CASSLGLFPTDTQYF. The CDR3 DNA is TGTGCCAGCAGCTTAGGATTGTTCCCCACAGATACGCAGTATTTT.

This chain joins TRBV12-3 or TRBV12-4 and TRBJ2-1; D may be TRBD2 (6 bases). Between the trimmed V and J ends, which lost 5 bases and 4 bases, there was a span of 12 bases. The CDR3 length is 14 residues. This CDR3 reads CASSRDSIYNEQFF. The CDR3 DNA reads TGTGCCAGCAGTCGGGACTCTATTTACAATGAGCAGTTCTTC.

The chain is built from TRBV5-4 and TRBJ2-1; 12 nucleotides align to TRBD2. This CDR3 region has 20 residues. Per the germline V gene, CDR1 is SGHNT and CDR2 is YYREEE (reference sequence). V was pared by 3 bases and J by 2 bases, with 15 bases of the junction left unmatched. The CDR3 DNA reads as TGTGCCAGCAGCTCCCCACCCCGACCCCTAGCGGGAGGGCCCTACAATGAGCAGTTCTTC. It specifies CASSSPPRPLAGGPYNEQFF. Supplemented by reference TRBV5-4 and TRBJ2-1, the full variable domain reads ETGVTQSPTHLIKTRGQQVTLRCSSQSGHNTVSWYQQALGQGPQFIFQYYREEENGRGNFPPRFSGLQFPNYSSELNVNALELDDSALYLCASSSPPRPLAGGPYNEQFFGPGTRLTVL.

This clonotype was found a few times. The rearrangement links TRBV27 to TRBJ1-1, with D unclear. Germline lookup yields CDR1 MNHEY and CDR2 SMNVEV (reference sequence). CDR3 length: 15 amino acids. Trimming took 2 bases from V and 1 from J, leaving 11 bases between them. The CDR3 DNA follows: TGTGCCAGCAGTTTAACGGCAGCCAAGAACACTGAAGCTTTCTTT. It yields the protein CASSLTAAKNTEAFF.

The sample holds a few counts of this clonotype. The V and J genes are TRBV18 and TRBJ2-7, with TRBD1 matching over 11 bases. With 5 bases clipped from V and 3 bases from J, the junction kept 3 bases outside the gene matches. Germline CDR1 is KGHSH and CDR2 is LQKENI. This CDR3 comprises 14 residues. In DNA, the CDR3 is TGTGCCAGCTCAAGGACAGGGGGCATCTACGAGCAGTACTTC. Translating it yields CASSRTGGIYEQYF.

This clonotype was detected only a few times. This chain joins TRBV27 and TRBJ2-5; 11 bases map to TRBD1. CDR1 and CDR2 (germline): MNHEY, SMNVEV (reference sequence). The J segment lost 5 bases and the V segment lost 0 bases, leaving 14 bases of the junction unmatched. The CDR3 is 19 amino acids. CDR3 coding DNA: TGTGCCAGCAGTTTATCCCCCCCGTCCTCGGACAGGGGGCCGGAGACCCAGTACTTC. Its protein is CASSLSPPSSDRGPETQYF.

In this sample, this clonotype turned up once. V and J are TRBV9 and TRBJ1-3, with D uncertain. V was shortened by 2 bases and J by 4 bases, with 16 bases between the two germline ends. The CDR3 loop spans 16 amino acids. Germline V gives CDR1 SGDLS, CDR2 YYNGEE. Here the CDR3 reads CASSVQLLTPGNTIYF. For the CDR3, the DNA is TGTGCCAGCAGCGTTCAGCTCCTAACCCCGGGAAACACCATATATTTT.

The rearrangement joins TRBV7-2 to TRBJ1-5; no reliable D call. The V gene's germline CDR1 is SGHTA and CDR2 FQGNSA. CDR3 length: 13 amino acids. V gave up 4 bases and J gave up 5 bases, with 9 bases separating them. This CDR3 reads CASSSDGYQPQHF. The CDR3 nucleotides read TGTGCCAGCAGCTCTGACGGATATCAGCCCCAGCATTTT.

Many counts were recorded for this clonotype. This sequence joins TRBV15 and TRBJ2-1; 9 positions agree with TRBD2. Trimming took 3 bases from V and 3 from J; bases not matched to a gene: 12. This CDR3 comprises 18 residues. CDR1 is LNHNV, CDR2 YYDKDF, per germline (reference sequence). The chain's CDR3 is CATSSVITTSGFYNEQFF. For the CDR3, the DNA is TGTGCCACCAGCAGCGTAATAACGACTAGCGGCTTCTACAATGAGCAGTTCTTC.

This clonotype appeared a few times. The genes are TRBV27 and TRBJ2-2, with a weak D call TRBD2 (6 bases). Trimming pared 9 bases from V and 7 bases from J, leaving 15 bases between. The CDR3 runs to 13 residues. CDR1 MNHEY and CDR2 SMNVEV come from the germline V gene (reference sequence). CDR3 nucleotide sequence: TGTGCCAGACCTCCCACTAGCCACGGGGAGCTGTTTTTT. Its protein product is CARPPTSHGELFF.

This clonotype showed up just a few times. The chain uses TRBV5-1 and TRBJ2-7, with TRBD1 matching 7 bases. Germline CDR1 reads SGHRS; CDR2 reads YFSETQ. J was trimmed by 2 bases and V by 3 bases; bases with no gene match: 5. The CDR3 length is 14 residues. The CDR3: CASSSDRLTYEQYF. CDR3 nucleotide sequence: TGCGCCAGCAGCTCGGACAGGTTAACCTACGAGCAGTACTTC.

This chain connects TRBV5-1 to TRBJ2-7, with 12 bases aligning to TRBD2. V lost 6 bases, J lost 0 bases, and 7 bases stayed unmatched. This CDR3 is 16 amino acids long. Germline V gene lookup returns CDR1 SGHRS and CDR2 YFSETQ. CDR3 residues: CASKRTSGEYSYEQYF. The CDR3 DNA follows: TGCGCCAGCAAACGGACTAGCGGGGAGTACTCCTACGAGCAGTACTTC.

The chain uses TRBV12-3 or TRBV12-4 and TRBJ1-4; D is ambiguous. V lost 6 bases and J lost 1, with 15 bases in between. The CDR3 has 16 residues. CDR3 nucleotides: TGTGCCAGCAGCCCGGAGACATGGGAAACTAATGAAAAACTGTTTTTT. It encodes CASSPETWETNEKLFF.

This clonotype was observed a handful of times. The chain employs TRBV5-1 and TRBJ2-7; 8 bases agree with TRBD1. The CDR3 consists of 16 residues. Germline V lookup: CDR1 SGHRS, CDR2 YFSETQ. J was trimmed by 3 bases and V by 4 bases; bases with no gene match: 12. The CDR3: CASSLGGRQGIYEQYF. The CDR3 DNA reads TGCGCCAGCAGCCTAGGGGGCCGACAGGGGATCTACGAGCAGTACTTC.

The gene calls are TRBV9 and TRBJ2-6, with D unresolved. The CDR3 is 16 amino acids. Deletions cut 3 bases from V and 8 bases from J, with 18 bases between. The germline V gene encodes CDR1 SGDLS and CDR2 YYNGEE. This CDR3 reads CASSGDSYPPSNVLTF. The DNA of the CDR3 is TGTGCCAGCAGCGGAGACTCTTACCCCCCTTCCAACGTCCTGACTTTC.

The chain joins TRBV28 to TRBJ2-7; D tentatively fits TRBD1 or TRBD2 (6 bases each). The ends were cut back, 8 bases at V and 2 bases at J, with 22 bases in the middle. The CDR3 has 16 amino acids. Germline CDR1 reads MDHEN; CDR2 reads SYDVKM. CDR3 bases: TGTGCCAGCCAGTTGTGGTCGGGGGCCTTGCCCTACGAGCAGTACTTC. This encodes CASQLWSGALPYEQYF.

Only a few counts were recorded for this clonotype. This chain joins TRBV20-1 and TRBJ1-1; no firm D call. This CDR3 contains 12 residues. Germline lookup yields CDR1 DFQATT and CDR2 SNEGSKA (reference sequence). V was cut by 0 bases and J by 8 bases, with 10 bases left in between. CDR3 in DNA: TGCAGTGCTAGAGAGCCGGCCGGGGAAGCTTTCTTT. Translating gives CSAREPAGEAFF.

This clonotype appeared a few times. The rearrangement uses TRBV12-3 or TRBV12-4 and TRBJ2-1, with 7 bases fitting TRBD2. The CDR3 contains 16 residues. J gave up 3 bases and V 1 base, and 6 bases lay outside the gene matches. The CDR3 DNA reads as TGTGCCAGCAGTTTAGACCCGGGACTACTCTACAATGAGCAGTTCTTC. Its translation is CASSLDPGLLYNEQFF.